The rows below give T cell receptor beta chains drawn from one sample of a study of blood T cell repertoires in COVID-19. The repertoire was sequenced with immunoSEQ multiplex PCR; TCRdb's copy has only in-frame clones and lacks some. The top ten hold less than 3% of the sample, which has 250,000 to 350,000 clones, roughly 90% seen once. The specimen sequenced was peripheral blood. The source of these receptors is a woman in her 30s with COVID-19, enrolled during active disease. The CDR3 runs from the conserved cysteine through the conserved F or W. A D gene is named only where the DNA matches it firmly. Size tells how often a clone was seen (once, few, many) or the class of an expanded clone, and some rows leave it out.

d_gene	j_gene	abundance	v_gene	len	CDR3aa	CDR3nt
NA	TRBJ1-5	NA	TRBV30	15	CAWSVNGGRVGNQHF	TGTGCCTGGAGTGTAAATGGCGGTCGGGTAGGTAATCAGCATTTT
NA	TRBJ1-5	NA	TRBV19	16	CASSIGSNWEGQPQHF	TGTGCCAGTAGTATAGGTTCTAATTGGGAGGGCCAGCCCCAGCATTTT
TRBD1	TRBJ2-5	NA	TRBV28	14	CASSTDRVGETQYF	TGTGCCAGCAGCACCGACAGGGTGGGGGAGACCCAGTACTTC
NA	TRBJ1-2	NA	TRBV5-1	12	CASKQEGYGYTF	TGCGCCAGCAAGCAGGAGGGCTATGGCTACACCTTC
NA	TRBJ2-7	NA	TRBV7-6	15	CASSPTAGAVYEQYF	TGTGCCAGCAGCCCTACTGCGGGGGCGGTCTACGAGCAGTACTTC
NA	TRBJ1-2	NA	TRBV5-5	14	CASSLGTQVYGYTF	TGTGCCAGCAGCCTAGGGACTCAGGTTTATGGCTACACCTTC
TRBD2	TRBJ2-7	NA	TRBV3-1/TRBV3-2	14	CASSRGGRGYEQYF	TGTGCCAGCAGCCGGGGAGGGAGAGGCTACGAGCAGTACTTC
NA	TRBJ1-1	NA	TRBV5-8	11	CASIAGVEAFF	TGTGCCAGCATAGCGGGGGTAGAAGCTTTCTTT
NA	TRBJ2-1	NA	TRBV9	12	CASSPSYNEQFF	TGTGCCAGCAGCCCTTCCTACAATGAGCAGTTCTTC
NA	TRBJ2-7	once	TRBV7-3	13	CASSLATRSEQYF	TGTGCCAGCAGCTTAGCGACTAGGAGCGAGCAGTACTTC
TRBD2	TRBJ2-1	NA	TRBV30	15	CAWSVPSGRPLPEVF	TGTGCCTGGAGTGTGCCTAGCGGGAGACCCCTCCCTGAGGTCTTC
NA	TRBJ2-2	once	TRBV28	13	CASSGSGTGELFF	TGTGCCAGCAGTGGTTCGGGGACCGGGGAGCTGTTTTTT
TRBD1	TRBJ1-1	few	TRBV29-1	11	CSVGQGAEAFF	TGCAGCGTTGGACAGGGGGCTGAAGCTTTCTTT
NA	TRBJ1-2	NA	TRBV11-1	15	CASSASRSPTDGYTF	TGTGCCAGCAGCGCAAGCAGGTCCCCCACGGATGGCTACACCTTC
NA	TRBJ1-1	NA	TRBV6-2/TRBV6-3	14	CASSYRGGNTEAFF	TGTGCCAGCAGTTACAGGGGAGGAAACACTGAAGCTTTCTTT
NA	TRBJ1-2	NA	TRBV6-5	15	CASRDSGVSNYGYTF	TGTGCCAGCAGGGACTCGGGGGTTTCTAACTATGGCTACACCTTC
NA	TRBJ2-1	NA	TRBV19	13	CASSIDTYNEQFF	TGTGCCAGTAGTATAGACACATACAATGAGCAGTTCTTC
TRBD1	TRBJ1-3	NA	TRBV18	15	CASSPTGPAGNTIYF	TGTGCCAGCTCACCGACAGGGCCGGCTGGAAACACCATATATTTT
TRBD2	TRBJ2-5	NA	TRBV19	16	CASGRGLAGTQETQYF	TGTGCCAGTGGACGGGGACTAGCGGGCACCCAAGAGACCCAGTACTTC
NA	TRBJ2-2	NA	TRBV7-9	14	CASTMTELTGELFF	TGTGCCAGCACCATGACAGAACTCACCGGGGAGCTGTTTTTT
TRBD2	TRBJ2-7	NA	TRBV14	21	CASSRGKTSSRDGRAYYEQYF	TGTGCCAGCAGCCGGGGAAAGACGAGCTCTAGAGACGGGAGGGCCTACTACGAGCAGTACTTC
NA	TRBJ2-5	NA	TRBV6-6	14	CASSYREGVETQYF	TGTGCCAGCAGTTACAGAGAGGGCGTGGAGACCCAGTACTTC
TRBD2	TRBJ2-7	NA	TRBV2	16	CASSEGLAGGAYEQYF	TGTGCCAGCAGCGAAGGACTAGCGGGAGGGGCCTACGAGCAGTACTTC
NA	TRBJ1-1	NA	TRBV5-5	13	CASIASVNTEAFF	TGTGCCAGCATCGCCAGCGTGAACACTGAAGCTTTCTTT
TRBD1	TRBJ1-1	NA	TRBV6-2/TRBV6-3	15	CASSPQGAGNTEAFF	TGTGCCAGCAGTCCGCAGGGGGCTGGCAACACTGAAGCTTTCTTT
TRBD2	TRBJ2-2	NA	TRBV29-1	15	CSATSGSRDTGELFF	TGCAGCGCTACTAGCGGGAGTCGGGACACCGGGGAGCTGTTTTTT
TRBD1	TRBJ2-7	NA	TRBV28	15	CATCHRGLGAYEQYF	TGTGCCACCTGTCATAGGGGGCTAGGGGCCTACGAGCAGTACTTC
NA	TRBJ1-3	once	TRBV25-1	17	CASSEFLGGDSGNTIYF	TGTGCCAGCAGTGAATTTCTCGGCGGAGACTCTGGAAACACCATATATTTT
TRBD2	TRBJ2-1	NA	TRBV2	14	CASSTSGRHNEQFF	TGTGCCAGCTCGACTAGCGGGAGGCACAATGAGCAGTTCTTC
NA	TRBJ2-1	NA	TRBV7-6	16	CASSLGGYSSYNEQFF	TGTGCCAGCAGCTTAGGGGGCTATAGCTCCTACAATGAGCAGTTCTTC
TRBD2	TRBJ2-6	NA	TRBV2	16	CASAGGVESRANVLTF	TGTGCCAGCGCCGGGGGGGTTGAGAGTAGGGCCAACGTCCTGACTTTC
TRBD1	TRBJ1-5	NA	TRBV28	15	CASSSDRVSNQPQHF	TGTGCCAGCAGTTCCGACAGGGTATCAAATCAGCCCCAGCATTTT
NA	TRBJ1-2	NA	TRBV5-4	17	CASSLERGLSANYGYTF	TGTGCCAGCAGCTTGGAAAGGGGACTCTCAGCTAACTATGGCTACACCTTC
NA	TRBJ2-3	once	TRBV9	16	CASSVGGGASTDTQYF	TGTGCCAGCAGCGTTGGAGGAGGTGCTAGCACAGATACGCAGTATTTT
TRBD2	TRBJ2-1	NA	TRBV3-1/TRBV3-2	16	CASSQAAGRAGNEQFF	TGTGCCAGCAGCCAAGCGGCCGGGAGGGCCGGGAATGAGCAGTTCTTC
NA	TRBJ2-1	NA	TRBV12-3/TRBV12-4	12	CASSLRYNEQFF	TGTGCCAGCAGTTTGCGGTACAATGAGCAGTTCTTC
TRBD1	TRBJ1-1	NA	TRBV9	11	CASSGTGGAFF	TGTGCCAGCAGCGGGACAGGGGGAGCTTTCTTT
TRBD1	TRBJ1-1	NA	TRBV28	16	CASRRGQGALNTEAFF	TGTGCCAGCAGGCGCGGACAGGGGGCGTTGAACACTGAAGCTTTCTTT
TRBD1	TRBJ1-3	NA	TRBV25-1	15	CAGSEYRGPGNTIYF	TGTGCCGGCAGTGAATACAGGGGGCCTGGAAACACCATATATTTT
TRBD2	TRBJ2-2	NA	TRBV5-1	14	CASSLGLASGELFF	TGCGCCAGCAGCCTGGGACTAGCGTCCGGGGAGCTGTTTTTT
NA	TRBJ2-7	few	TRBV7-8	12	CASSSYSYEQYF	TGTGCCAGCAGCTCCTATTCCTACGAGCAGTACTTC
NA	TRBJ1-5	NA	TRBV19	13	CASTVSGNQPQHF	TGTGCCAGTACGGTTTCCGGGAATCAGCCCCAGCATTTT
NA	TRBJ1-2	once	TRBV3-1/TRBV3-2	15	CASSQAGQGMDGYTF	TGTGCCAGCAGCCAGGCTGGCCAGGGGATGGATGGCTACACCTTC
NA	TRBJ2-5	NA	TRBV4-1	17	CASSQVIGLPPKETQYF	TGCGCCAGCAGCCAAGTTATAGGACTACCTCCGAAAGAGACCCAGTACTTC
NA	TRBJ2-2	NA	TRBV30	13	CAWSVRDHGELFF	TGTGCCTGGAGTGTACGAGATCACGGGGAGCTGTTTTTT
TRBD1	TRBJ1-2	NA	TRBV5-4	16	CASSFTGTGASGGYTF	TGTGCCAGCAGCTTTACCGGGACAGGAGCGTCCGGAGGCTACACCTTC
TRBD2	TRBJ2-7	NA	TRBV30	11	CAWKRDYEQYF	TGTGCCTGGAAGCGGGACTACGAGCAGTACTTC
TRBD1	TRBJ1-4	once	TRBV7-8	15	CASSLESGQAEKLFF	TGTGCCAGCAGCTTAGAGTCCGGACAGGCCGAAAAACTGTTTTTT
NA	TRBJ1-2	NA	TRBV5-4	14	CASSTQGFNYGYTF	TGTGCCAGCAGCACACAGGGTTTTAACTATGGCTACACCTTC
TRBD2	TRBJ2-5	NA	TRBV15	16	CATSRDGDYPQETQYF	TGTGCCACCAGCAGAGATGGGGACTACCCCCAAGAGACCCAGTACTTC
NA	TRBJ2-7	NA	TRBV7-8	16	CASSQPDLAPSYEQYF	TGTGCCAGCAGCCAGCCCGACTTAGCGCCGTCCTACGAGCAGTACTTC
TRBD1	TRBJ2-1	NA	TRBV27	19	CASSLSGPSDRGSYNEQFF	TGTGCCAGCAGTTTATCGGGTCCTTCTGACAGGGGGTCCTACAATGAGCAGTTCTTC
TRBD2	TRBJ2-3	NA	TRBV25-1	15	CASTGTAGRTDTQYF	TGTGCCAGTACCGGCACAGCGGGGAGAACAGATACGCAGTATTTT
NA	TRBJ2-2	NA	TRBV30	13	CAWGRWEAGELFF	TGTGCCTGGGGAAGATGGGAGGCCGGGGAGCTGTTTTTT
TRBD1	TRBJ1-1	few	TRBV7-8	14	CASSSGTGSTEAFF	TGTGCCAGCAGCTCCGGGACAGGGAGCACTGAAGCTTTCTTT
NA	TRBJ1-5	NA	TRBV18	15	CASSPLTGSNQPQHF	TGTGCCAGCTCACCACTTACAGGGAGTAATCAGCCCCAGCATTTT